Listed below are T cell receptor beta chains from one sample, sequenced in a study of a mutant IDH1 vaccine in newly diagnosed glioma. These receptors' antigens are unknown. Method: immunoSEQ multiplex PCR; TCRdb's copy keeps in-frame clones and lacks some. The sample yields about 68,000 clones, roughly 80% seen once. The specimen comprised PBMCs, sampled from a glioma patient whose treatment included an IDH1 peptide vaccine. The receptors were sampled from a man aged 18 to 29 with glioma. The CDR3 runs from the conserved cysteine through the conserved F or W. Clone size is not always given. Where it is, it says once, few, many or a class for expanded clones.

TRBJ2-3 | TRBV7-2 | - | CASSIGQRTDTQYF
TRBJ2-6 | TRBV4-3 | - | CASSQSWANVLTF
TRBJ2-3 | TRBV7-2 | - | CASSHADSTNTQYF
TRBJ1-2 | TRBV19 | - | CASSLQGALDYGYTF
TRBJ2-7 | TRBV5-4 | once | CASSADWSSYEQYF
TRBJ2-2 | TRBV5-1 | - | CASSLAGPTGELFF
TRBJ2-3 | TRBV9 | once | CASTPNPTPTDTQYF
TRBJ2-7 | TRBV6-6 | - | CASSYADTSSYEQYF
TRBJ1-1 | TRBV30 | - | CAWDLGQGYTEAFF
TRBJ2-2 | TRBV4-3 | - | CASSQDPGQGYTGELFF
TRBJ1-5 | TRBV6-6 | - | CASRPTGSGQPQHF
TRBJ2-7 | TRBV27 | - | CASSLSGHEQYF
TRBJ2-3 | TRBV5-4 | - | CASSFRTSIDTQYF
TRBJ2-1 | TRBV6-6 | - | CASSYSAYNEQFF
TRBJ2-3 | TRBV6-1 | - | CASRGRVWGEDTQYF
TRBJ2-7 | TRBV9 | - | CASSVDFSSVYEQYF
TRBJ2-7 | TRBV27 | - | CASSFTTGSYEQYF
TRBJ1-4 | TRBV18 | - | CASSPGRNEKLFF
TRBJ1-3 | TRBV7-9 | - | CASSAGTETSGNTIYF
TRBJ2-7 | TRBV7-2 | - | CASSLEGLPFSYEQYF
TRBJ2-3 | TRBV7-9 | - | CASSLRIADTQYF
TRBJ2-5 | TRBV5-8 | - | CASSQGQPLETQYF
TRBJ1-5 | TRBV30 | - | CACSQGYNQPQHF
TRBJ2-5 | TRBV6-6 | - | CASSYRRFGQETQYF
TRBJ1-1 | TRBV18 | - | CASSPVGTEAFF
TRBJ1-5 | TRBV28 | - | CASSLGDTSNQPQHF
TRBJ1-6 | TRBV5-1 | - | CASSSVGGATGSPLHF
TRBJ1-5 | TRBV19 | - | CASREWNQPQHF
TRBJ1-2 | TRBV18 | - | CASSPINRINYGYTF
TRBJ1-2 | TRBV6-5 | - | CASSSDRGYTF
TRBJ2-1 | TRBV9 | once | CASSPDTGWEQFF
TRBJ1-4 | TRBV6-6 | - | CASRYRVVGEKLFF
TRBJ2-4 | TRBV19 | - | CASSLLAGEPKNIQYF
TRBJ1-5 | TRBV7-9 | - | CASTNGTGGYSNQPQHF
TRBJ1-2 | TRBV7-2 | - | CASMNRRGNYGYTF